Below, one T cell receptor (beta chain) is given with its context. Its matching antigen is unknown. Losses at the gene ends were 4 bases for V and 0 bases for J; bases not matched to a gene: 6. CDR3 size: 16 residues. Germline CDR1 reads SGHRS; CDR2 reads YFSETQ. Assay: immunoSEQ multiplex PCR; the TCRdb copy retains only in-frame clones and omits some. The table shows 15,000 or so clones, with approximately 94% occurring only once. The sample is drawn from a study of blood T cell dynamics during melanoma immunotherapy. Study findings and constraints: The most clonal sorted CD8+ subset, immune-effector cells, was closest to cell-free DNA CDR3 sequences. Clones driving repertoire changes may be melanoma-specific or general immune activation.

Time point indicated: week 3, after first cycle of checkpoint inhibitor. Sampling occurred pretreatment (T0) and at week 3 (W3), after cycle one of checkpoint blockade. Disease control meant complete response, partial response or stable disease at 12 weeks. This chain links TRBV5-1 with TRBJ2-1; 8 nucleotides align to TRBD2. Source: effector memory CD8+ T cells from blood, taken from a patient treated with checkpoint blockade. The receptor's source is a human donor with melanoma. CDR3 nucleotides: TGCGCCAGCAGCCATACTAGCGGTAGCTCCTACAATGAGCAGTTCTTC. Its translation is CASSHTSGSSYNEQFF.